This T cell receptor (beta chain) was sequenced in a study of shared clonotypes between healthy human individuals. For this clone: The antigen is unknown.

Method: immunoSEQ multiplex PCR; TCRdb's copy keeps in-frame clones and lacks some. The table lists millions of clones, around 90% of them singletons. Study-wide points: In contrast to clonotypes shared by all four donors, non-shared clonotypes had lower generation probabilities.

The TCR comes from a man aged 18 to 30 in good health. Material for sequencing was naive CD4+ T cells sorted from blood. Noted subset: CD45RA+ positively selected.

The CDR3 sequence: CASSRPGTENEKLFF. The CDR3 DNA sequence: TGTGCCAGCAGCAGGCCCGGGACAGAAAATGAAAAACTGTTTTTT. The chain recombines TRBV5-4 with TRBJ1-4, with 7 bases fitting TRBD1. This CDR3 is built from 15 residues. Trimming at V came to 4 bases and at J to 5 bases, leaving 8 bases not matched to a gene. Germline assignment: CDR1 SGHNT and CDR2 YYREEE (reference sequence).